This T cell receptor beta chain is from a study of T cells and Merkel cell carcinoma outcomes. Points from the study as a whole: Repertoire plus T-cell density reportedly predicted Merkel cell carcinoma outcomes.

This clone was seen just once. Its antigen is still unknown. Sequencing used immunoSEQ multiplex PCR; TCRdb keeps in-frame clones, though not all of them. In the table there are 8,500 to 10,000 clones, 80% to 90% of which are singletons. The CDR3 consists of 15 residues. V was trimmed by 0 bases and J by 4 bases, leaving 12 bases between them. Germline V gene data show CDR1 as LGHNA and CDR2 as YNFKEQ. This sequence joins TRBV4-2 and TRBJ2-5; D is tentatively TRBD1 or TRBD2 (6 bases each). Sequenced input: tumor tissue from Merkel cell carcinoma. The receptor comes from a human donor with Merkel cell carcinoma. CDR3 residues: CASSQDRGVGETQYF. The CDR3 DNA sequence: TGTGCCAGCAGCCAAGATAGGGGGGTAGGAGAGACCCAGTACTTC.